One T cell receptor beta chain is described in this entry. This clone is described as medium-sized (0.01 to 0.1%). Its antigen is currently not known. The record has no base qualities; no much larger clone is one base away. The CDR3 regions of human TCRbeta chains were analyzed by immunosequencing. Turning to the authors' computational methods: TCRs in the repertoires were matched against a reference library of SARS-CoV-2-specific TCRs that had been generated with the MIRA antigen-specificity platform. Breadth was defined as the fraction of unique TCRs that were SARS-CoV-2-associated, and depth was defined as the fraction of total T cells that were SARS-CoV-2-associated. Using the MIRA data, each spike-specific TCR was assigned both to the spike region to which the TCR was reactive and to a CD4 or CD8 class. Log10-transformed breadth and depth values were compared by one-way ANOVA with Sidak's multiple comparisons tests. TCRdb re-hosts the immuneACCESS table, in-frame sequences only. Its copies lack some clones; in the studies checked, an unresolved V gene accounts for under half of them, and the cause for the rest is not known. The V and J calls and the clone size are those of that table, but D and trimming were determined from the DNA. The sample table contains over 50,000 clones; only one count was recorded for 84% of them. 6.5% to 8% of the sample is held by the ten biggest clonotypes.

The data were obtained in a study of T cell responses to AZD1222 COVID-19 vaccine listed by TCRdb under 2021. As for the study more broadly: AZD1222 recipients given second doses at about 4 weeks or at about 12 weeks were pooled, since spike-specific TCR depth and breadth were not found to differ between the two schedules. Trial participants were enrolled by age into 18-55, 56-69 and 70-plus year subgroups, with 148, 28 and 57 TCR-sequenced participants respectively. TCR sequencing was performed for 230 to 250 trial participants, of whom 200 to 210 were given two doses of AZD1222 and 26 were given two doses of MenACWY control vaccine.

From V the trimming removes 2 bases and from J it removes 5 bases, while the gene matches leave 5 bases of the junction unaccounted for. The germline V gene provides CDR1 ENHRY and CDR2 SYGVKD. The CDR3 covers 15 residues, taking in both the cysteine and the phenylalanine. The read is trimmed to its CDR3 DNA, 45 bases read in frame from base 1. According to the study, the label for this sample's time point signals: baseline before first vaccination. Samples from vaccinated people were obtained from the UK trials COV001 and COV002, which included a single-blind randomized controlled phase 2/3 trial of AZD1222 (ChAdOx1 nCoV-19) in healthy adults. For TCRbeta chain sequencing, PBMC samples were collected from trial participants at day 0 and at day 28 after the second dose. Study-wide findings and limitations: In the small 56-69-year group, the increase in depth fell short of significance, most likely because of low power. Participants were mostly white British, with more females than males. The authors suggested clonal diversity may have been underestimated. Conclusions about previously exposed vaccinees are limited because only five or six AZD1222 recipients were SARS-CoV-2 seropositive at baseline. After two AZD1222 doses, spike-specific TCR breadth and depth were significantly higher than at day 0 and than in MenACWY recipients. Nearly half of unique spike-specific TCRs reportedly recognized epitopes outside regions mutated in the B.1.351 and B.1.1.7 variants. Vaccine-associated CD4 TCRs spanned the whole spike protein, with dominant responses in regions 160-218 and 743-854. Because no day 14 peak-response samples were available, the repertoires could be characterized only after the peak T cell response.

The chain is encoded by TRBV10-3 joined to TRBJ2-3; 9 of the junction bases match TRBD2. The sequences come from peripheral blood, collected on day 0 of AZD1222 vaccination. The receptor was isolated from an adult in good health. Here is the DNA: TGTGCCATCAGTGAGGCTAGCGGGGATGTAGATACGCAGTATTTT. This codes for CAISEASGDVDTQYF.